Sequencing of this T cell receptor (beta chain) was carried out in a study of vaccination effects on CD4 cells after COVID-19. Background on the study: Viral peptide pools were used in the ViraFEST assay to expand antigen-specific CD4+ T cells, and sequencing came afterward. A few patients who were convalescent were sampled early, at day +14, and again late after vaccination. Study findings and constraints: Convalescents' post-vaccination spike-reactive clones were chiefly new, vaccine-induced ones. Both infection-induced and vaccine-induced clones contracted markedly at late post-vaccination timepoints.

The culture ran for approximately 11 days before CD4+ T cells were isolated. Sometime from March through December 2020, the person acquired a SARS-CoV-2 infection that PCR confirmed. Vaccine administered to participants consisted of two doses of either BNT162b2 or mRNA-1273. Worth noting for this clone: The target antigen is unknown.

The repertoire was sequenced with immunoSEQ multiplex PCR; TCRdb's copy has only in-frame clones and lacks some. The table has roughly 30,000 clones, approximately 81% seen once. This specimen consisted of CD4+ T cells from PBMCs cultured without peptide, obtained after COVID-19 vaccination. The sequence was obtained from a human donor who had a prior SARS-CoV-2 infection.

The CDR3 spells CASSFESSYNEQFF. CDR3 DNA: TGTGCCAGCAGCTTCGAAAGCTCCTACAATGAGCAGTTCTTC. The chain employs TRBV7-9 and TRBJ2-1; D remains unclear. Trimming cost V 3 bases and J 0 bases, with 6 bases left between them. This CDR3 contains 14 residues. Germline V CDR1 and CDR2: SEHNR, FQNEAQ (reference sequence).